This T cell receptor beta chain was documented in a study of blood T cell repertoires in COVID-19. Looking at the study overall: The United States, Italy and Spain were the sources of the acute and convalescent COVID-19 samples.

The CDR3 consists of 13 residues. Looked up from germline, CDR1 is SQVTM and CDR2 is ANQGSEA. V trimming: 4 bases; J trimming: 2 bases; junction bases outside the gene matches: 2. The data were produced by immunoSEQ multiplex PCR, yet TCRdb's version contains in-frame clones alone and is incomplete. The top ten hold approximately 2% of the sample, which has 100,000 or so clones, around 83% seen once. V and J are TRBV29-1 and TRBJ1-5, with 7 bases aligning to TRBD1. This receptor was taken from an older man with active or convalescent COVID-19. Sequencing was performed on peripheral blood. The CDR3 loop reads CSVATGGNQPQHF. The CDR3 DNA reads as TGCAGCGTTGCCACAGGGGGCAATCAGCCCCAGCATTTT.